This TCR beta chain was found in a study of Ad26.COV2.S vaccination and SARS-CoV-2 variants. Study-wide context: In the study, Ad26.COV2.S was injected intramuscularly once, or twice 56 days apart.

This CDR3 has 16 residues. The germline CDR1 and CDR2 sequences are SGHTA and FQGTGA. The V gene lost 5 bases and the J gene lost 7 bases, with 20 bases spanning the gap. The treatment was: some 20 received Ad26.COV2.S at low or high dose, single or two shots; roughly five received placebo; per-sample allocation not given. Samples were taken on day 63 after the first vaccine or placebo injection. Boston supplied an adult donor aged 18-55 years. Points on this clone: Its target is unknown.

Some clones are missing from TCRdb's copy, which holds only in-frame ones; the method was immunoSEQ multiplex PCR. Of 300,000 to 400,000 clones in the sample, around 89% were seen once. Regarding the study as a whole: Substantial breadth was reported for post-vaccination spike-specific CD8+ and CD4+ T cells.

The clonotype originates from a person between 18 and 60 years old who received the Ad26.COV2.S COVID-19 vaccine or a placebo. The gene calls are TRBV7-3 and TRBJ2-2; weak D call: TRBD1 (5 bases). The sequencing here drew on peripheral blood, taken in a trial of Ad26.COV2.S vaccine versus placebo. This CDR3 is CASSPGPPRSDGELFF. The CDR3 DNA reads TGTGCCAGCAGCCCAGGGCCTCCCCGGTCGGACGGGGAGCTGTTTTTT.